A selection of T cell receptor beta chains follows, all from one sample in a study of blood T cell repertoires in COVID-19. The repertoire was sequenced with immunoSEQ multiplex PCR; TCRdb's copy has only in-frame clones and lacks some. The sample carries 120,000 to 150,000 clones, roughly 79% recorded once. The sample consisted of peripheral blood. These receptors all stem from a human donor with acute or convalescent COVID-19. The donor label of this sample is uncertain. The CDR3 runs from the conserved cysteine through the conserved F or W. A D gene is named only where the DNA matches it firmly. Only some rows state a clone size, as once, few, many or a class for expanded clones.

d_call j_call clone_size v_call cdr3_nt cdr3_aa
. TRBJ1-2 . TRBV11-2 TGTGCCAGCAGAGAGGGCTATGGCTACACCTTC CASREGYGYTF
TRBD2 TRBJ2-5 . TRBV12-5 TGTGCCTCCCAGTTAAGCGGGGGGTTGCTGGAGACCCAGTACTTC CASQLSGGLLETQYF
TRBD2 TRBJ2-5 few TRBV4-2 TGTGCCAGCAGCCAAGAGAACCTAGCGGGGGGGGAGGAGACCCAGTACTTC CASSQENLAGGEETQYF
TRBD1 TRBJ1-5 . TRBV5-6 TGTGCCAGCAGCTTCGGTCAGGGGGTGACTCAGCCCCAGCATTTT CASSFGQGVTQPQHF
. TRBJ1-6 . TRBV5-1 TGCGCCAGCAGCTCCCGGACGGGATCGGATTCACCCCTCCACTTT CASSSRTGSDSPLHF
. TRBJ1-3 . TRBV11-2 TGTGCCAGCAGCTTAGTTGCGGGATCCGGAAACACCATATATTTT CASSLVAGSGNTIYF
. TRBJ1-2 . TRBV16 TGTGCCAGCAGCCAATTAGTTGGCTACACCTTC CASSQLVGYTF
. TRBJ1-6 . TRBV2 TGTGCCAGCTCAGGTACCCCCTACGGTAACCCCCTCCACTTT CASSGTPYGNPLHF
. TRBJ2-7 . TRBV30 TGTGCCTGGAGTGATATGACAGGAAAAGTGGGGGAGCAGTACTTC CAWSDMTGKVGEQYF
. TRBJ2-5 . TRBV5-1 TGCGCCAGCAGCTTGGCCGGGGAGACCCAGTACTTC CASSLAGETQYF
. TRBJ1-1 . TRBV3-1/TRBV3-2 TGTGCCAGCAGCCAAGCCATCACCAGTGAAGCTTTCTTT CASSQAITSEAFF
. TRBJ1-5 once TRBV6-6 TGTGCCAGCAGTTTCTCCGGCGGCCTAGCTCAGCCCCAGCATTTT CASSFSGGLAQPQHF
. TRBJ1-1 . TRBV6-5 TGTGCCAGCAGTTATGGGGGGGGGACTGAAGCTTTCTTT CASSYGGGTEAFF
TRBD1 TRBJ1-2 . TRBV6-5 TGTGCCAGCAGCGCGGGGCGGACAGGGGAATCCGGCTACACCTTC CASSAGRTGESGYTF
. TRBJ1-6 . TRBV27 TGTGCCAGCAGTTCCGGGGGTGGGGTAGGGTCACCCCTCCACTTT CASSSGGGVGSPLHF
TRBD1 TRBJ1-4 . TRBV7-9 TGTGCCAGCAGCTGGACAGGTCACCTAAATGAAAAACTGTTTTTT CASSWTGHLNEKLFF
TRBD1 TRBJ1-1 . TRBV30 TGTGCCTGGAGTCCCCGGGACAGACTAAACACTGAAGCTTTCTTT CAWSPRDRLNTEAFF
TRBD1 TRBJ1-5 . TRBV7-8 TGTGCCAGCAGCTTAGCCCCGGACAGGGAATTTGGTAGCAATCAGCCCCAGCATTTT CASSLAPDREFGSNQPQHF
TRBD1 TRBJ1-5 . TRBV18 TGTGCCAGCTCACCATTTGACAGGGTGGCAGCTATTGGTAGCAATCAGCCCCAGCATTTT CASSPFDRVAAIGSNQPQHF